These 8 T cell receptor beta chains originate from one sample sequenced in a study of radiotherapy plus CTLA-4 blockade in lung cancer. Here immunoSEQ multiplex PCR was the method, and the copy in TCRdb shows in-frame clones only, minus some. Of around 59,000 clones listed, over 70% are singletons. The sample consisted of peripheral blood, taken from a patient treated with radiotherapy plus ipilimumab. Receptor source: a human donor with non-small cell lung cancer who had a partial response to radiotherapy plus ipilimumab.

The J gene is TRBJ2-7, the V gene TRBV5-1; 9 bases fit TRBD1. V shed 0 bases, J shed 3 bases, and the junction held 7 bases outside the gene matches. This CDR3 has 16 amino acids. Germline values: CDR1 SGHRS, CDR2 YFSETQ. DNA of the CDR3: TGCGCCAGCAGCTTGGGAACACTGGACAGGGGCTACGAGCAGTACTTC. Residues: CASSLGTLDRGYEQYF. The full variable domain, rest sourced from reference TRBV5-1 and TRBJ2-7, is KAGVTQTPRYLIKTRGQQVTLSCSPISGHRSVSWYQQTPGQGLQFLFEYFSETQRNKGNFPGRFSGRQFSNSRSEMNVSTLELGDSALYLCASSLGTLDRGYEQYFGPGTRLTVT.

The rearrangement uses TRBV5-1 and TRBJ2-1; no reliable D call. V was shortened by 0 bases and J by 4 bases, with 11 bases between the two germline ends. Germline CDR1 is SGHRS and CDR2 is YFSETQ. The CDR3 sequence is 15 residues long. The CDR3 region is CASSLVFGLYNEQFF. The CDR3 DNA is TGCGCCAGCAGCTTGGTCTTTGGGCTTTACAATGAGCAGTTCTTC.

This chain joins TRBV5-1 and TRBJ2-7, with D perhaps TRBD1 (5 bases). V lost 1 base and J lost 3, with 14 bases in between. Germline V gives CDR1 SGHRS, CDR2 YFSETQ. The CDR3 is 15 residues long. The CDR3 here is CASSLLGRASYEQYF. The DNA for the CDR3 is TGCGCCAGCAGCTTGCTTGGCAGGGCTAGCTACGAGCAGTACTTC.

J is TRBJ2-7 and V is TRBV7-8; D remains ambiguous. In germline, CDR1 is SGHVS, CDR2 FQNEAQ. Trimming pared 1 base from V and 3 bases from J, leaving 13 bases between. The CDR3 is made up of 15 amino acids. CDR3 protein: CASSLVRDNFYEQYF. The CDR3 region has the DNA TGTGCCAGCAGCTTAGTCCGCGACAACTTCTACGAGCAGTACTTC.

This clone was found a few times. The V call is TRBV7-9, the J call TRBJ1-2, with TRBD1 matching over 7 bases. The J segment lost 8 bases and the V segment lost 1 base, leaving 4 bases of the junction unmatched. Per germline, CDR1 SEHNR and CDR2 FQNEAQ (reference sequence). CDR3 length: 13 amino acids. DNA of the CDR3: TGTGCCAGCAGCTTAGACAGGGGTTTCGGCTACACCTTC. The encoded protein is CASSLDRGFGYTF.

This clone was detected once. The genes are TRBV18 and TRBJ1-1; D gene ambiguous. Germline V gene sequence: CDR1 KGHSH, CDR2 LQKENI. The CDR3 is made up of 13 amino acids. V was pared by 3 bases and J by 5 bases, with 10 bases between. This CDR3 is CASSPVAMTEAFF. The CDR3, as DNA: TGTGCCAGCTCACCCGTAGCTATGACTGAAGCTTTCTTT.

V and J are TRBV4-1 and TRBJ2-5; weak D call: TRBD2 (5 bases). There are 14 residues in the CDR3. Between the trimmed V and J ends, which lost 1 base and 5 bases, there was a span of 11 bases. Germline-derived CDR1 and CDR2 are MGHRA and YSYEKL. This CDR3 reads CASSQVLARETQYF. The DNA of the CDR3 is TGCGCCAGCAGCCAAGTTCTAGCTCGGGAGACCCAGTACTTC.

The rearrangement links TRBV20-1 to TRBJ2-1, with D possibly matching TRBD2 (5 bases). Germline CDR1 reads DFQATT; CDR2 reads SNEGSKA (reference sequence). The CDR3 totals 11 residues. V lost 4 bases and J lost 10, with 11 bases in between. The CDR3 protein is CSAKNPGEQFF. CDR3 DNA sequence: TGCAGTGCTAAGAACCCGGGGGAGCAGTTCTTC.